This entry concerns a single T cell receptor (beta chain). The data derive from a study of T cells after yellow fever vaccination. Background on the study: When fractions had low cell numbers, they were prepared with SMART-Seq v4 Ultra Low Input.

The TCR cDNA carried a universal primer site and UMIs from 5'RACE template switching. MiXCR was run by TCRdb on the 5' RACE reads, yielding one entry per CDR3 protein. The profile shows around 250,000 distinct CDR3 sequences, less than 8.5% of them singletons. CDR3 length equals 14 residues. Germline CDR1 is ENHRY and CDR2 is SYGVKD. J was trimmed by 3 bases and V by 7 bases; bases with no gene match: 9. The sequence was collected from a man aged 30 to 45 who received the YFV17D yellow fever vaccine. The chain carries TRBV10-3 and TRBJ2-7; TRBD2 matches at 7 bases. The starting material was CD4+ T cells sorted from PBMCs, obtained 15 days after the yellow fever booster vaccination. The CDR3 DNA reads as TGTGCCATCACCCAGACTAGCCAGAGCTACGAGCAGTACTTC. This encodes CAITQTSQSYEQYF.